This T cell receptor beta chain was documented in a study of shared clonotypes between healthy human individuals. The wider study: Three CD4 naive, three CD4 memory, two CD8 naive and one CD8 memory plate were used per donor.

The CDR3 is 18 amino acids. Trimming removed 1 base from V and 1 base from J; junction bases left unmatched: 7. Germline CDR1 MGHRA, CDR2 YSYEKL. The data were produced by immunoSEQ multiplex PCR, yet TCRdb's version contains in-frame clones alone and is incomplete. The sample has some 1,100,000 clones; about 84% are singletons. This clone was counted a single time. The chain has TRBV4-1 and TRBJ1-6; the match to TRBD1 covers 7 bases. This TCR derives from a man aged 18 to 35 in good health. Some clones in this sample may be carry-over from other donors' samples. Sample: memory CD4+ T cells from PBMCs. Subset indicated: CD45RA-negative fraction. The CDR3 DNA follows: TGCGCCAGCAGCCAAGTGATACAGGGGATGTCCTATAATTCACCCCTCCACTTT. It yields the protein CASSQVIQGMSYNSPLHF.